This T cell receptor beta chain originates from a study of T cell responses to AZD1222 COVID-19 vaccine. It was second doses at about 4 or about 12 weeks that were pooled. The table came from immunoSEQ multiplex PCR; TCRdb's copy has only in-frame clones and leaves some out. The table lists about 94,000 clones, around 87% of them singletons. Study-wide findings and caveats: Spike was spanned by vaccine-associated CD4 TCRs, which were dominant at 160-218 and 743-854. Sampled repertoires all dated from after the peak T cell response. The sample set comprised mostly white British donors with more females, and clonal diversity was possibly underestimated.

This clone was seen once. Its specificity is unknown. CDR3 length: 15 residues. Losses at the gene ends were 6 bases for V and 2 bases for J; bases not matched to a gene: 6. Germline loops: CDR1 MNHEY, CDR2 SMNVEV (reference sequence). The TCR originated in an adult who received the AZD1222 COVID-19 vaccine. J is TRBJ2-2 and V is TRBV27, with 7 nucleotides matching TRBD1. The sample consisted of peripheral blood, taken 28 days after the second AZD1222 dose. The CDR3 loop is CASRSGTVNTGELFF. CDR3 in DNA: TGTGCCAGCAGGTCCGGGACAGTTAACACCGGGGAGCTGTTTTTT.